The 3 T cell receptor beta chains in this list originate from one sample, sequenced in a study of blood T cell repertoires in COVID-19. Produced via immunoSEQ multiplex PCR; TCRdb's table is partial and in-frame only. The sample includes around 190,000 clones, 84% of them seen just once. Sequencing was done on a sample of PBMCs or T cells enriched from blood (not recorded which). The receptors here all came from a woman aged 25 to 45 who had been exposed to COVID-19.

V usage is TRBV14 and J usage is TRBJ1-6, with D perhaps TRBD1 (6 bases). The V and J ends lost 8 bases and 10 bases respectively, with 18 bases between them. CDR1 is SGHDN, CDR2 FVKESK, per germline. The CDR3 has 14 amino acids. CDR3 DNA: TGTGCCAGCGGTCGAGAAGGGGGAAGATCACCCCTCCACTTT. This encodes CASGREGGRSPLHF. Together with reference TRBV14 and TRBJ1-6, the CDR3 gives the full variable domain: EAGVTQFPSHSVIEKGQTVTLRCDPISGHDNLYWYRRVMGKEIKFLLHFVKESKQDESGMPNNRFLAERTGGTYSTLKVQPAELEDSGVYFCASGREGGRSPLHFGNGTRLTVT.

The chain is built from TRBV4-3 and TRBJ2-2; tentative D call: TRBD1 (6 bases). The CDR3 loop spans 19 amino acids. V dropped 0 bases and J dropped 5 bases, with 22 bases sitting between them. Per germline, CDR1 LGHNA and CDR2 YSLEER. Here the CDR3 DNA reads TGCGCCAGCAGCCAAGATCGATCTGGGTTCTGGGGGCGAACCGGGGAGCTGTTTTTT. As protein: CASSQDRSGFWGRTGELFF.

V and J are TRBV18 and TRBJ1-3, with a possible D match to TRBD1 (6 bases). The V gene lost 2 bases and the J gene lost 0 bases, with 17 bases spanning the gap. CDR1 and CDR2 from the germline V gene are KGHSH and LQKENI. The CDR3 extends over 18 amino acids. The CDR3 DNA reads TGTGCCAGCTCACCATACCGGGACACCATTACCTCTGGAAACACCATATATTTT. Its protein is CASSPYRDTITSGNTIYF.